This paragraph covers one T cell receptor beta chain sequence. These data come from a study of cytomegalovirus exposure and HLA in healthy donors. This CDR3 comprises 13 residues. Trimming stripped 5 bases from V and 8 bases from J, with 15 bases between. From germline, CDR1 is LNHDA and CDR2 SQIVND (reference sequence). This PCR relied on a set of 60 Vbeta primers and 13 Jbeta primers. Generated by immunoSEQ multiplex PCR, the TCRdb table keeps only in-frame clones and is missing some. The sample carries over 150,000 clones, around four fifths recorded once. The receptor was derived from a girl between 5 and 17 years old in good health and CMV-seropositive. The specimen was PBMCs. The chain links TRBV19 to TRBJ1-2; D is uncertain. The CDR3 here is CASSPEGRRGYTF. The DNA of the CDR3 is TGTGCCAGTAGTCCCGAAGGGAGAAGGGGCTACACCTTC.